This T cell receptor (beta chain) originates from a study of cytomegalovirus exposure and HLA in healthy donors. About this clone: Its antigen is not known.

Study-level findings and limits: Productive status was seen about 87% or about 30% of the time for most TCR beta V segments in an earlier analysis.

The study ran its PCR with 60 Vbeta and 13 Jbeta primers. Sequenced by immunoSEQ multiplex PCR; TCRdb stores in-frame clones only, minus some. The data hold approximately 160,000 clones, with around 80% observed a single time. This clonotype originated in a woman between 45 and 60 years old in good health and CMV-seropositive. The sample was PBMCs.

The CDR3 reads CASNRGLTIGLAGGLYEQYF. In nucleotides, the CDR3 is TGTGCCAGCAACCGCGGACTTACAATCGGACTAGCGGGGGGTCTCTACGAGCAGTACTTC. The V gene is TRBV28, the J gene TRBJ2-7; TRBD2 matches 14 bases. Germline CDR1 and CDR2: MDHEN and SYDVKM. Trimming took 7 bases from V and 3 from J; bases not matched to a gene: 20. This CDR3 spans 20 amino acids.